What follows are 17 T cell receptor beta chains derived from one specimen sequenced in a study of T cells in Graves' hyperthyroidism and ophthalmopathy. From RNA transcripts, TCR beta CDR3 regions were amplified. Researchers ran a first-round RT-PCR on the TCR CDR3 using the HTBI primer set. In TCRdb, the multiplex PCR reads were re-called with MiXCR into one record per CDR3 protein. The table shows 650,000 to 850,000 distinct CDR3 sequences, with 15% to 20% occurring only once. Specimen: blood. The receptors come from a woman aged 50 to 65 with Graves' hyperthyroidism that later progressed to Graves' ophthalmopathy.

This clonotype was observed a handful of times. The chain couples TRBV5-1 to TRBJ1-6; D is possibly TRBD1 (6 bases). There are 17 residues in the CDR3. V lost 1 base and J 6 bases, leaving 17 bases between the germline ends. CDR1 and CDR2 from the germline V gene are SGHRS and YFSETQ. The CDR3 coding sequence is TGCGCCAGCAGCTTGTGGGGGGCGACAGGACCTAATTCACCCCTCCACTTT. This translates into CASSLWGATGPNSPLHF.

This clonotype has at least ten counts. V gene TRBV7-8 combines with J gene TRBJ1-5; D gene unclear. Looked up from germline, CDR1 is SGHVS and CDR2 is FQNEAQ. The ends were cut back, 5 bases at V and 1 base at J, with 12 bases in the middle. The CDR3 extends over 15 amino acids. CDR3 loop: CASSTDGRSNQPQHF. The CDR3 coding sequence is TGTGCCAGCAGCACCGACGGCCGGAGCAATCAGCCCCAGCATTTT. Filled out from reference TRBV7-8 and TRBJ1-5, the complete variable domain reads GAGVSQSPRYKVAKRGQDVALRCDPISGHVSLFWYQQALGQGPEFLTYFQNEAQLDKSGLPSDRFFAERPEGSVSTLKIQRTQQEDSAVYLCASSTDGRSNQPQHFGDGTRLSIL.

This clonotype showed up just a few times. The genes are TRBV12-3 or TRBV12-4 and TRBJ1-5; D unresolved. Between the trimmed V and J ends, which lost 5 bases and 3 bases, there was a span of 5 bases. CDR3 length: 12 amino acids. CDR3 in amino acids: CASSTNNQPQHF. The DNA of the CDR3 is TGTGCCAGCAGTACTAACAATCAGCCCCAGCATTTT.

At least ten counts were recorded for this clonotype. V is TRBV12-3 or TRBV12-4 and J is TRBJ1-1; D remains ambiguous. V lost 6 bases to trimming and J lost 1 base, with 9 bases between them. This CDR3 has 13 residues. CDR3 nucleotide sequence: TGTGCCAGCAGCTTTAACAGGAACACTGAAGCTTTCTTT. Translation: CASSFNRNTEAFF.

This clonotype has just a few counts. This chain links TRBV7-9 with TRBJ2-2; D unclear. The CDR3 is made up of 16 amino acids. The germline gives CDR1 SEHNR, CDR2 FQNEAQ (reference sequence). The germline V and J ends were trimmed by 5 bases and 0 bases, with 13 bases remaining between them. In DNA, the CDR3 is TGTGCCAGCAGCGTACCTTCAGGCTCGAACACCGGGGAGCTGTTTTTT. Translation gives CASSVPSGSNTGELFF.

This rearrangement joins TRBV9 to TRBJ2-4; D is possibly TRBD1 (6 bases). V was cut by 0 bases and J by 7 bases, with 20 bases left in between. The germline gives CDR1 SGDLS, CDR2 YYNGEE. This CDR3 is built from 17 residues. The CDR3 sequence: CASSVEGLGHSTNIQYF. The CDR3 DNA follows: TGTGCCAGCAGCGTAGAGGGCTTGGGACATAGTACGAACATTCAGTACTTC.

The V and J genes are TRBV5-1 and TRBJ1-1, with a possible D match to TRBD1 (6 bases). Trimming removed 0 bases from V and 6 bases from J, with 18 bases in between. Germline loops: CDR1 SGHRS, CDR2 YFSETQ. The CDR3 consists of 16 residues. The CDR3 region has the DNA TGCGCCAGCAGCTTGGGGGCAGGGGCCGCGGGGGCTGAAGCTTTCTTT. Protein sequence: CASSLGAGAAGAEAFF.

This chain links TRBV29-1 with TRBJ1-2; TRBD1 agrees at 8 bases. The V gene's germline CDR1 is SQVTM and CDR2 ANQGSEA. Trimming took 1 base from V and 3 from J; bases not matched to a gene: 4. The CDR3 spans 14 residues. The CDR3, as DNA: TGCAGCGTTGAAGTCAGGGGGCGCGACTATGGCTACACCTTC. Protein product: CSVEVRGRDYGYTF.

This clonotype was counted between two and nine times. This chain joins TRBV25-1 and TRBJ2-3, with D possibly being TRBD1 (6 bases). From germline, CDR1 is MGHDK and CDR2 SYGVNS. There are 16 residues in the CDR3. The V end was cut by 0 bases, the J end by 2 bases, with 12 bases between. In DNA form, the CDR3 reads TGTGCCAGCAGTGAATATACAGGGAAAGACACAGATACGCAGTATTTT. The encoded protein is CASSEYTGKDTDTQYF. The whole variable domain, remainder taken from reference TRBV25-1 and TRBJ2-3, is EADIYQTPRYLVIGTGKKITLECSQTMGHDKMYWYQQDPGMELHLIHYSYGVNSTEKGDLSSESTVSRIRTEHFPLTLESARPSHTSQYLCASSEYTGKDTDTQYFGPGTRLTVL.

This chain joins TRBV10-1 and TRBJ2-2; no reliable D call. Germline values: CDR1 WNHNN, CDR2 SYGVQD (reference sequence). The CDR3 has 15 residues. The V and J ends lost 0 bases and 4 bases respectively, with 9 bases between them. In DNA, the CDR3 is TGCGCCAGCAGTGAGTCCCGCGCGATCACCGGGGAGCTGTTTTTT. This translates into CASSESRAITGELFF.

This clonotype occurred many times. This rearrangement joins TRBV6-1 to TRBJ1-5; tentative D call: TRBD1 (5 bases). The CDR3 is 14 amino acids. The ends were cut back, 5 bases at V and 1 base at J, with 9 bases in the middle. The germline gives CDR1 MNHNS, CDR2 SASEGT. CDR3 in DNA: TGTGCCAGCAGTACCAGGGAGAGCAATCAGCCCCAGCATTTT. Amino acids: CASSTRESNQPQHF.

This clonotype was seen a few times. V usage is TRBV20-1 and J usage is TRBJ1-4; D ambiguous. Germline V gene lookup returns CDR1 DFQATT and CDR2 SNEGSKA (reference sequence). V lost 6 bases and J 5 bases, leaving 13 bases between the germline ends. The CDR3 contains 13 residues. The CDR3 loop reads CSAAAPENEKLFF. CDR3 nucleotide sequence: TGCAGTGCCGCGGCGCCGGAGAATGAAAAACTGTTTTTT.

The CDR3 spells CASSERQGPYEQYF. The CDR3 bases are TGTGCCAGCAGTGAACGACAGGGACCCTACGAGCAGTACTTC. The V gene is TRBV6-1, the J gene TRBJ2-7; 7 nucleotides align to TRBD1. Germline assignment: CDR1 MNHNS and CDR2 SASEGT. The CDR3 length is 14 residues. The V and J ends lost 2 bases and 2 bases, in that order; junction bases with no gene match: 3.

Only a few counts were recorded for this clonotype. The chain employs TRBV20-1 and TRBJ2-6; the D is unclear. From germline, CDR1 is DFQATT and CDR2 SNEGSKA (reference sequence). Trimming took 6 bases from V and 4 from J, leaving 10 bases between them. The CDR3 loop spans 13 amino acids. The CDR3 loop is CSAPRRGANVLTF. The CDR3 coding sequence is TGCAGTGCCCCTCGTCGGGGGGCCAACGTCCTGACTTTC.

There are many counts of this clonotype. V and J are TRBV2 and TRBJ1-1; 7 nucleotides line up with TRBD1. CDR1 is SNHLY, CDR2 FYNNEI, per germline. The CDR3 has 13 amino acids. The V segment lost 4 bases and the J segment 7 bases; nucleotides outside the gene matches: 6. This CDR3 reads CASSGVDRVEAFF. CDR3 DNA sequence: TGTGCCAGCAGTGGGGTTGACAGGGTTGAAGCTTTCTTT.

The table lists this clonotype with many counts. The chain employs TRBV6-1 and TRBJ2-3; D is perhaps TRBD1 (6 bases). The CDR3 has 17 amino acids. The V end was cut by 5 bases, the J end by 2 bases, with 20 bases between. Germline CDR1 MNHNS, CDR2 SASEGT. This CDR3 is CASSQRTSGADTDTQYF. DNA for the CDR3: TGTGCCAGCAGTCAACGCACGTCAGGGGCGGACACAGATACGCAGTATTTT.

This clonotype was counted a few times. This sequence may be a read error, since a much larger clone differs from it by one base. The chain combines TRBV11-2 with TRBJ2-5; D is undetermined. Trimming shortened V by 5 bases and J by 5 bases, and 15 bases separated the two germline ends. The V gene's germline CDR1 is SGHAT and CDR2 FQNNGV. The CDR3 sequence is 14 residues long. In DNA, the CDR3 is TGTGCCAGCAGCCCCCCGCTTTCAGCGGAGACCCAGTACTTC. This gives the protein CASSPPLSAETQYF.